Following are 2 T cell receptor beta chains from one sample sequenced in a study of CD8 T cells in ankylosing spondylitis. General study points: Typical of ankylosing spondylitis blood, it appeared, was a TCR beta motif of eight highly homologous variants.

Using its own MiXCR run on the 5' RACE reads, TCRdb lists one record per CDR3 protein. This table holds about 220,000 distinct CDR3 sequences, more than 5.5% found once. Their recognized antigens are unknown. The sequenced sample consisted of blood, either unsorted or a sorted T cell fraction (not recorded which). The receptors shown here come from a male donor with ankylosing spondylitis.

This clonotype has a count of ten or more. The chain joins TRBV24-1 to TRBJ1-2; possible D gene TRBD1, 5 bases. The V gene's germline CDR1 is KGHDR and CDR2 SFDVKD. Trimming shortened V by 0 bases and J by 10 bases, and 11 bases separated the two germline ends. This CDR3 comprises 13 residues. The chain's CDR3 is CATSDLGGRDYTF. The CDR3, as DNA: TGTGCCACCAGTGATTTGGGGGGTCGAGACTACACCTTC.

This clonotype was recorded at least ten times. The V gene is TRBV20-1, the J gene TRBJ2-3, with TRBD2 identical over 11 bases. The CDR3 length is 15 residues. V dropped 0 bases and J dropped 7; count of bases not matched to a gene: 6. Per germline, CDR1 DFQATT and CDR2 SNEGSKA (reference sequence). This CDR3 reads CSARDLAGGRNTQYF. CDR3 nucleotide sequence: TGCAGTGCTAGAGATCTAGCGGGGGGCAGGAATACGCAGTATTTT.